The 6 T cell receptor beta chains reported below all come from one sample, sequenced in a study of blood T cell repertoires in COVID-19. Data came from immunoSEQ multiplex PCR; TCRdb stores just in-frame clones and leaves some out. The table shows fewer than 300,000 clones, with around 86% occurring only once. Sequencing used peripheral blood. The receptors originated from a man aged 40-55 years who had recovered from COVID-19.

CDR3 sequence reads: CASGPLGQGWNEQFF. Written as DNA, the CDR3 is TGTGCCAGCGGCCCTTTGGGACAGGGGTGGAATGAGCAGTTCTTC. The genes are TRBV6-5 and TRBJ2-1, with TRBD1 identical over 10 bases. Trimming removed 8 bases from V and 7 bases from J; junction bases left unmatched: 11. CDR3 length equals 15 residues. The germline V gene encodes CDR1 MNHEY and CDR2 SVGAGI.

This sequence joins TRBV6-5 and TRBJ1-1; 7 positions match TRBD1. Germline V CDR1 and CDR2: MNHEY, SVGAGI. This CDR3 has 15 residues. V dropped 6 bases and J dropped 1; count of bases not matched to a gene: 8. The CDR3 sequence is CASSHRTGANTEAFF. The CDR3 DNA sequence: TGTGCCAGCAGCCACCGGACAGGCGCGAACACTGAAGCTTTCTTT.

The sample holds a few counts of this clone. This rearrangement joins TRBV30 to TRBJ1-5; D unresolved. CDR3 length: 14 amino acids. Germline V gene data show CDR1 as GTSNPN and CDR2 as SVGIG (reference sequence). With 2 bases removed from V and 8 bases from J, the gap between germline ends came to 16 bases. CDR3 sequence (DNA): TGTGCCTGGAGTACGGGTGGGAGTGGGGAGCCCCAGCATTTT. Amino acid sequence: CAWSTGGSGEPQHF.

The J gene is TRBJ1-2, the V gene TRBV10-3, with TRBD1 matching over 10 bases. The CDR3 spans 18 residues. J gave up 2 bases and V 6 bases, and 15 bases lay outside the gene matches. Germline lookup yields CDR1 ENHRY and CDR2 SYGVKD. This CDR3 is CAIRGVRDRGRTNYGYTF. Written as DNA, the CDR3 is TGTGCCATCAGAGGAGTTCGGGACAGGGGTCGAACGAACTATGGCTACACCTTC.

V usage is TRBV10-3 and J usage is TRBJ1-4, with D unclear. With 5 bases removed from V and 8 bases from J, the gap between germline ends came to 15 bases. The germline V gene encodes CDR1 ENHRY and CDR2 SYGVKD. The CDR3 has 14 residues. The CDR3, as DNA: TGTGCCATCAGTCGGCACGGAGGATTCGAAAAACTGTTTTTT. This codes for CAISRHGGFEKLFF.

This chain connects TRBV7-9 to TRBJ1-1; D gene ambiguous. Germline V gives CDR1 SEHNR, CDR2 FQNEAQ (reference sequence). Trimming took 5 bases from V and 0 from J, leaving 4 bases between them. CDR3 length equals 12 residues. CDR3 sequence reads: CASSRVNTEAFF. The CDR3 coding sequence is TGTGCCAGCAGCAGAGTGAACACTGAAGCTTTCTTT. Full variable domain (remainder filled in from reference TRBV7-9 and TRBJ1-1): DTGVSQNPRHKITKRGQNVTFRCDPISEHNRLYWYRQTLGQGPEFLTYFQNEAQLEKSRLLSDRFSAERPKGSFSTLEIQRTEQGDSAMYLCASSRVNTEAFFGQGTRLTVV.